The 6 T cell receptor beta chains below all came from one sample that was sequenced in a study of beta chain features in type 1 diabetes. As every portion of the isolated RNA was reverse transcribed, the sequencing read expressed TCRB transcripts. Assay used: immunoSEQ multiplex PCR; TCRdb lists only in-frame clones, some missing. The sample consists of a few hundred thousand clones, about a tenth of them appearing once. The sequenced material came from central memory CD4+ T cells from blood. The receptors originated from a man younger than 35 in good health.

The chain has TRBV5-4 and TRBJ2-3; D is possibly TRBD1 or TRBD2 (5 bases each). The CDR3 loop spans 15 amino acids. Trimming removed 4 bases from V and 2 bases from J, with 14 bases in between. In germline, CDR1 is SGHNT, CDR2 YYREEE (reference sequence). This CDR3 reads CASSRAGDLTDTQYF. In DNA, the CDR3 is TGTGCCAGCAGCCGGGCCGGGGACCTCACAGATACGCAGTATTTT.

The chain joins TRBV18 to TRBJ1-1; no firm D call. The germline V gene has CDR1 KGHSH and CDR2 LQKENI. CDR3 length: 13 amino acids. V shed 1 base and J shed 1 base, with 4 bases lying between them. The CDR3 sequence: CASSPHPNTEAFF. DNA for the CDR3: TGTGCCAGCTCACCACATCCGAACACTGAAGCTTTCTTT.

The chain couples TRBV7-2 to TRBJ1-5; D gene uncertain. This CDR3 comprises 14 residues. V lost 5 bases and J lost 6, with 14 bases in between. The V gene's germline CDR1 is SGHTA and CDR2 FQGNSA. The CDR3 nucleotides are TGTGCCAGCAGCCTGGCGGGAGGAGGTCAGCCCCAGCATTTT. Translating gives CASSLAGGGQPQHF.

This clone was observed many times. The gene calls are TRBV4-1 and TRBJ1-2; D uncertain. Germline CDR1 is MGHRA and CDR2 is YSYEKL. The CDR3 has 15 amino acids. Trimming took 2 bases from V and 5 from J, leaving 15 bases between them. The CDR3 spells CASSQLHSTRYGYTF. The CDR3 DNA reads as TGCGCCAGCAGCCAACTCCACTCTACACGGTATGGCTACACCTTC.

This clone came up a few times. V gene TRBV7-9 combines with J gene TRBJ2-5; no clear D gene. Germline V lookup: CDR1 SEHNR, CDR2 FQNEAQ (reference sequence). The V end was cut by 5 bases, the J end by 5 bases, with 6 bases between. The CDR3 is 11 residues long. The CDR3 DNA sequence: TGTGCCAGCAGCCCCGGCGAGACCCAGTACTTC. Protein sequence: CASSPGETQYF.

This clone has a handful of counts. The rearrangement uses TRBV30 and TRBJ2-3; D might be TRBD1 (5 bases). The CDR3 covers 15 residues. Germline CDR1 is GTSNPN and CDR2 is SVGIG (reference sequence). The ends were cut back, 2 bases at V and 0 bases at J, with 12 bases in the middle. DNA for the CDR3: TGTGCCTGGAGTCAGGGATATGAGAGCACAGATACGCAGTATTTT. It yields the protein CAWSQGYESTDTQYF.